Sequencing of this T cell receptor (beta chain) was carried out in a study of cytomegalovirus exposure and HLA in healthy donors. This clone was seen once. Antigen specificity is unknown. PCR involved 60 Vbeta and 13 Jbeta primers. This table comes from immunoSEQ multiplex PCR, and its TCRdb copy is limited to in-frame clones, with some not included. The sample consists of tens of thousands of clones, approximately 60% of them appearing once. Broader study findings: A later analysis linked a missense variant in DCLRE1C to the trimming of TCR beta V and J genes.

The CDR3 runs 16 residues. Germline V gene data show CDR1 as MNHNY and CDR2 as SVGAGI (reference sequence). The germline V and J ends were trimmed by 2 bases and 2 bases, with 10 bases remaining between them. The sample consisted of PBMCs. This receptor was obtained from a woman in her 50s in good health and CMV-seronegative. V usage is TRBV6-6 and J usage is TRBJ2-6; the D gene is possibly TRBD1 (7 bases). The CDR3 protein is CASSYVRGAGANVLTF. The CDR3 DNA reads TGTGCCAGCAGTTACGTCAGGGGGGCTGGGGCCAACGTCCTGACTTTC.